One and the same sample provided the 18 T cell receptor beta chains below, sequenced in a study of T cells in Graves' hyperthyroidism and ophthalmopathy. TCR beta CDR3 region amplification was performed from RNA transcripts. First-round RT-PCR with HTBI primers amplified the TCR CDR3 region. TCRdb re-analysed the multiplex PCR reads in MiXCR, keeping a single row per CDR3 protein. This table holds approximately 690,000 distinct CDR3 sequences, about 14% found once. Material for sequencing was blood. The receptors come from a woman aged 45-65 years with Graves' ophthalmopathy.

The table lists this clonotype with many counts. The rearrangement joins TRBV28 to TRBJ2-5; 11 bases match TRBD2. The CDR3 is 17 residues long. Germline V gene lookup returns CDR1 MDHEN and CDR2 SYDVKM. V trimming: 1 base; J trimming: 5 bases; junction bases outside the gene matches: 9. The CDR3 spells CASSLLLAGERGETQYF. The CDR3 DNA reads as TGTGCCAGCAGTTTATTACTAGCGGGAGAAAGGGGTGAGACCCAGTACTTC.

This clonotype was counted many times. This CDR3 reads CASLPKTGEETQYF. The CDR3 DNA is TGTGCCAGCTTGCCCAAGACAGGGGAAGAGACCCAGTACTTC. V is TRBV18 and J is TRBJ2-5, with 8 bases fitting TRBD1. Trimming at V came to 7 bases and at J to 3 bases, leaving 7 bases not matched to a gene. Germline V gene sequence: CDR1 KGHSH, CDR2 LQKENI. This CDR3 has 14 amino acids.

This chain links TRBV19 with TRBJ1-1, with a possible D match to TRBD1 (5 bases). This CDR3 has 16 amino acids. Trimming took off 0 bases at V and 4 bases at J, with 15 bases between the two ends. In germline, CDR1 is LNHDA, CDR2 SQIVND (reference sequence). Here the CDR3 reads CASSIDRGSWGTEAFF. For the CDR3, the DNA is TGTGCCAGTAGTATAGACCGGGGGAGCTGGGGCACTGAAGCTTTCTTT.

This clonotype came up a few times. The CDR3 region is CASSYISWGCSGRPSSYEQYF. In nucleotides, the CDR3 is TGTGCCAGCAGTTACATCTCGTGGGGTTGTAGCGGGAGGCCGAGCTCCTACGAGCAGTACTTC. The rearrangement uses TRBV6-6 and TRBJ2-7, with TRBD2 matching over 10 bases. J gave up 0 bases and V 2 bases, and 19 bases lay outside the gene matches. The CDR3 is made up of 21 amino acids. Germline CDR1 reads MNHNY; CDR2 reads SVGAGI (reference sequence).

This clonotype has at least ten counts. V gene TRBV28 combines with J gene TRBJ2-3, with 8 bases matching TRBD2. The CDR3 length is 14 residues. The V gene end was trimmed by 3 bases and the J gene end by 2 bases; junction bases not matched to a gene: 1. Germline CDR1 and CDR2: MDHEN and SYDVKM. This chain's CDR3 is CASSFGGDTDTQYF. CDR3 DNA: TGTGCCAGCAGTTTCGGGGGGGACACAGATACGCAGTATTTT.

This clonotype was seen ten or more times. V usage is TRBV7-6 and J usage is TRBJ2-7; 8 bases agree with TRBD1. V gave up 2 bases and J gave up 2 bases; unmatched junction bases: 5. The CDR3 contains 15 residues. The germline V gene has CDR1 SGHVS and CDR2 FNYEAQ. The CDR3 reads CASSLKQGVTYEQYF. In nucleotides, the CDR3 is TGTGCCAGCAGCTTAAAACAGGGGGTAACCTACGAGCAGTACTTC.

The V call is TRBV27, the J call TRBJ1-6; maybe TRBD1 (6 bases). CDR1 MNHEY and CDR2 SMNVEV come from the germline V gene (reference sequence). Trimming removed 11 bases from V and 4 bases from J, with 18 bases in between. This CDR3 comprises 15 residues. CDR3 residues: CAVARTALYNSPLHF. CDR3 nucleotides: TGTGCCGTCGCTCGGACAGCCCTATATAATTCACCCCTCCACTTT.

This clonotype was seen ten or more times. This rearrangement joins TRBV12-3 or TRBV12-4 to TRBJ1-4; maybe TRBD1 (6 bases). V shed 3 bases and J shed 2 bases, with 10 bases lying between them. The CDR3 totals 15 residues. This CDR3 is CASSFRGATNEKLFF. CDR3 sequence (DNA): TGTGCCAGCAGTTTTCGGGGGGCCACTAATGAAAAACTGTTTTTT.

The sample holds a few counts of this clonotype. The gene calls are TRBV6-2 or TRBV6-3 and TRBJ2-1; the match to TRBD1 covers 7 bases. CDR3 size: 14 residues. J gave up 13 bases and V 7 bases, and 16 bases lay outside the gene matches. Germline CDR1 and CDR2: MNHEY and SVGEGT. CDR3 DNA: TGTGCCAGCACCCAAACGAGGGGGCTAGGGCCCCAGTTCTTC. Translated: CASTQTRGLGPQFF.

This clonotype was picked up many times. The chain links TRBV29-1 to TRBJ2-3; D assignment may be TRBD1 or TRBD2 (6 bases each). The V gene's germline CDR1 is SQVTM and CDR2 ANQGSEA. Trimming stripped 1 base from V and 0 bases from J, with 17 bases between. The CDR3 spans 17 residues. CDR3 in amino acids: CSVEGPGGWSSTDTQYF. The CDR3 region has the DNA TGCAGCGTTGAAGGCCCCGGGGGCTGGTCGAGCACAGATACGCAGTATTTT.

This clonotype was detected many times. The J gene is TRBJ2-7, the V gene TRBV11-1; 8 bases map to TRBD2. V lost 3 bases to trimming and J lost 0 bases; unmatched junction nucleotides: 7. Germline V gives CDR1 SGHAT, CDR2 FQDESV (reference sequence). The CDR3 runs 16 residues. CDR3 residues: CASSFSLSGSSYEQYF. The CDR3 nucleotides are TGTGCCAGCAGCTTTTCACTCAGCGGGAGCTCCTACGAGCAGTACTTC.

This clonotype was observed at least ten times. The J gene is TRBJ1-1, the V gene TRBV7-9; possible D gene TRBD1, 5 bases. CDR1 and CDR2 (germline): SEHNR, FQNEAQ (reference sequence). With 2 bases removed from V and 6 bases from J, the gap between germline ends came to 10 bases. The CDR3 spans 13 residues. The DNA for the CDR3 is TGTGCCAGCAGCTTATCTGCCAGGGCTGAAGCTTTCTTT. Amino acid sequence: CASSLSARAEAFF.

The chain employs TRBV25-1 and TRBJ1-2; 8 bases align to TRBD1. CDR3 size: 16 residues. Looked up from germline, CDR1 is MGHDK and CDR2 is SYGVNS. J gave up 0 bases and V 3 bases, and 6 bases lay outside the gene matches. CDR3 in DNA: TGTGCCAGCAGTGATCGCGGACAGGGCCCTAACTATGGCTACACCTTC. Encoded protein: CASSDRGQGPNYGYTF.

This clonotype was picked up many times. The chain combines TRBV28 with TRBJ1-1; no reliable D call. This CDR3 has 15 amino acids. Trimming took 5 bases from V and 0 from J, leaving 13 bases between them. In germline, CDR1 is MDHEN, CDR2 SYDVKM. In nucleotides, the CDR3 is TGTGCCAGCAGTCCTTTGGCCGCGATGAACACTGAAGCTTTCTTT. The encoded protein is CASSPLAAMNTEAFF.

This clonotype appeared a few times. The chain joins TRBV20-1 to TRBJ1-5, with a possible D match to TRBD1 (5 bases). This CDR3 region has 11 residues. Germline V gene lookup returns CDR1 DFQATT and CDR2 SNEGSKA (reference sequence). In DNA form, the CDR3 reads TGCAGCGCCGGACACAATCAGCCCCAGCATTTT. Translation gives CSAGHNQPQHF.

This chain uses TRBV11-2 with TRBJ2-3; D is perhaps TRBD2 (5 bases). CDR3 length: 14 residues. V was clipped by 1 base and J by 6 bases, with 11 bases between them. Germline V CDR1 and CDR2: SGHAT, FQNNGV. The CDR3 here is CASSLVGERDTQYF. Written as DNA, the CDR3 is TGTGCCAGCAGCTTAGTCGGGGAGAGGGATACGCAGTATTTT.

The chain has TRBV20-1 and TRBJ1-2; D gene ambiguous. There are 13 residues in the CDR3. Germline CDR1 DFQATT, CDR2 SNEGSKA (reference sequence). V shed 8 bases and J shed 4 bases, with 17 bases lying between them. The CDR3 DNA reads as TGCAGTCCAACGGACCCAAAGGGCTATGGCTACACCTTC. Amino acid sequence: CSPTDPKGYGYTF.

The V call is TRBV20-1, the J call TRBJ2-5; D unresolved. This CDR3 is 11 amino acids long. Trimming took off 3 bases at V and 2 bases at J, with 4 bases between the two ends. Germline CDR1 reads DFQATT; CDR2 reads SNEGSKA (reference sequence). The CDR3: CSASVQETQYF. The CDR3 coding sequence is TGCAGTGCTAGTGTTCAAGAGACCCAGTACTTC.